This T cell receptor (beta chain) was recorded in a study of CD8 T cells in ankylosing spondylitis. Whole-study results and caveats: Reportedly, disease-linked clones are significantly enriched in ankylosing spondylitis patients' matched synovial fluid.

It was by quantitative 5'-RACE with molecular barcodes that TCR beta libraries were made. TCRdb fed the 5' RACE reads into MiXCR, producing one record per CDR3 protein. The sample comprises some 200,000 distinct CDR3 sequences, around 13% of which are singletons, and approximately 15% rests with the top ten. Looked up from germline, CDR1 is WNHNN and CDR2 is SYGVQD (reference sequence). The CDR3 is 13 amino acids. Trimming took 9 bases from V and 6 from J; bases not matched to a gene: 9. Regarding this clonotype: Its antigen is undetermined.

Sequencing was carried out using blood, either unsorted or a sorted T cell fraction (not recorded which). This TCR derives from a male donor with ankylosing spondylitis or in good health (not recorded which). This chain connects TRBV10-1 to TRBJ1-1, with 8 bases that match TRBD1. Here the CDR3 reads CARRTGRTAEAFF. The CDR3 DNA is TGCGCCAGAAGGACAGGGAGGACGGCTGAAGCTTTCTTT.